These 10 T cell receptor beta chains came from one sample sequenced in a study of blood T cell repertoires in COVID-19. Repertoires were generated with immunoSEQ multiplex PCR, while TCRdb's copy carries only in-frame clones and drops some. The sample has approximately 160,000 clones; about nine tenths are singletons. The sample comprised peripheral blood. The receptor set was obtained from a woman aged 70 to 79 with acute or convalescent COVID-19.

The chain's CDR3 is CATRGQAAVELFF. The CDR3 DNA is TGTGCCACCAGAGGACAGGCCGCCGTGGAACTGTTTTTT. The rearrangement joins TRBV10-3 to TRBJ1-4, with 7 nucleotides matching TRBD1. V was clipped by 10 bases and J by 12 bases; unmatched bases: 14. Germline assignment: CDR1 ENHRY and CDR2 SYGVKD. CDR3 length: 13 amino acids.

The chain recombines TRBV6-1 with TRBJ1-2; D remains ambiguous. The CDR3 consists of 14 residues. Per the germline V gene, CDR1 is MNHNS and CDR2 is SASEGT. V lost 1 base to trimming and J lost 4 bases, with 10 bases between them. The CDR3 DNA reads TGTGCCAGCAGTGAAGGCAGTCTTGTCTATGGCTACACCTTC. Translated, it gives CASSEGSLVYGYTF.

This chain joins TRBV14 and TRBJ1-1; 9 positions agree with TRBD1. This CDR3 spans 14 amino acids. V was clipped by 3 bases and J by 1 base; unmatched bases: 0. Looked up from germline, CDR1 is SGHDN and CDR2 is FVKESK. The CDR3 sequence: CASSQTGGNTEAFF. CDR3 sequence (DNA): TGTGCCAGCAGCCAGACAGGGGGGAACACTGAAGCTTTCTTT.

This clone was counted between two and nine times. This CDR3 reads CASRSVDTYGYTF. In DNA form, the CDR3 reads TGTGCCAGCAGGTCGGTGGACACCTATGGCTACACCTTC. The chain couples TRBV7-9 to TRBJ1-2; the D gene is possibly TRBD1 (5 bases). This CDR3 is 13 amino acids long. Trimming took off 6 bases at V and 4 bases at J, with 12 bases between the two ends. Per the germline V gene, CDR1 is SEHNR and CDR2 is FQNEAQ (reference sequence).

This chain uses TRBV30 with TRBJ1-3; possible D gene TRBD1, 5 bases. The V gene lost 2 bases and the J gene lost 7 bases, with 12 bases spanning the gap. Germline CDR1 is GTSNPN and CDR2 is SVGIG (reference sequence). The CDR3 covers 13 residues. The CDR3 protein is CAWSRGARNTIYF. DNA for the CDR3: TGTGCCTGGAGTAGGGGTGCTCGGAACACCATATATTTT.

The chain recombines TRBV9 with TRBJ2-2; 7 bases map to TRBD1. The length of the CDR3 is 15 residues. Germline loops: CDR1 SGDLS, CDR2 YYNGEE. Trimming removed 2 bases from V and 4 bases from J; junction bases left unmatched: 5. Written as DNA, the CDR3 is TGTGCCAGCAGCGTCGGGACAGTAGCCACCGGGGAGCTGTTTTTT. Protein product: CASSVGTVATGELFF.

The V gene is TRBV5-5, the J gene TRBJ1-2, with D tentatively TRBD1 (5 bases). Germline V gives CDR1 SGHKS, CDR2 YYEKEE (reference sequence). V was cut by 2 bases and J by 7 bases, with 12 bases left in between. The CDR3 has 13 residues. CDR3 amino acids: CASSFLQGRGYTF. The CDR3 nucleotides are TGTGCCAGCAGCTTTCTCCAGGGTCGTGGCTACACCTTC. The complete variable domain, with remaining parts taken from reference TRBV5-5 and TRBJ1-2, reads DAGVTQSPTHLIKTRGQQVTLRCSPISGHKSVSWYQQVLGQGPQFIFQYYEKEERGRGNFPDRFSARQFPNYSSELNVNALLLGDSALYLCASSFLQGRGYTFGSGTRLTVV.

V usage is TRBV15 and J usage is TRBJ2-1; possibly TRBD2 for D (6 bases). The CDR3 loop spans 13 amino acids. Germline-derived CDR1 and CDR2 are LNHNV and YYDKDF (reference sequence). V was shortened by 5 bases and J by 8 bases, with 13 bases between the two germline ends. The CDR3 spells CATSLSPGDEQFF. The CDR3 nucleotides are TGTGCCACCAGCCTTTCCCCGGGGGATGAGCAGTTCTTC.

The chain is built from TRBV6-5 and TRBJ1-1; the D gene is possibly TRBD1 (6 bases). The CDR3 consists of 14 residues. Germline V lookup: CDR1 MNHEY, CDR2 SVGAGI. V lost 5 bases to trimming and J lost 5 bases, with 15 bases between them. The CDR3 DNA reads TGTGCCAGCAGTACCCGTGTAGGGGGTACTGAAGCTTTCTTT. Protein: CASSTRVGGTEAFF.

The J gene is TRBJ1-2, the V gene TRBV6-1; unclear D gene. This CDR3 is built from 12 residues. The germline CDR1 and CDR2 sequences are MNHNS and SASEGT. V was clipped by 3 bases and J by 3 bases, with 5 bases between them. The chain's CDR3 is CASSDPYYGYTF. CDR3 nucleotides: TGTGCCAGCAGTGATCCTTACTATGGCTACACCTTC.